This T cell receptor (beta chain) was sequenced during a study of T cells in women clearing cervical HPV infection. Turning to the study itself: Controls' single incident HPV16 infection cleared within 12 months without precancer. With HLA typing for only a few women, HLA confounding remains possible.

All donors had a single incident cervical HPV16 infection, not prevalent. Only in-frame clones appear in the TCRdb table, and some are missing; sequencing was by immunoSEQ multiplex PCR. The sample table sets out about 39,000 clones. Details on this clone: The read terminates 3 residues ahead of where the CDR3 ends, so the germline J gene completes it.

CDR3 length: 16 residues. Germline V gene lookup returns CDR1 SNHLY and CDR2 FYNNEI. V lost 0 bases, J lost 1 base, and 11 bases lay in between. The sequence derives from a woman aged 18 to 75 with a cervical HPV16 infection that either progressed to CIN3+ or cleared (not recorded which). V gene TRBV2 combines with J gene TRBJ2-3, with D possibly TRBD2 on 6 matching bases. Sample: blood buffy coat. The CDR3 protein is CASSEARGGGTDTQYF. The CDR3 bases that were read are TGTGCCAGCAGTGAAGCGCGAGGCGGGGGCACAGATACG.